Each of the 5 T cell receptor beta chains below was sequenced from the same sample in a study of control samples from healthy donors and cancer patients. Assay used: immunoSEQ multiplex PCR; TCRdb lists only in-frame clones, some missing. The table has about 230,000 clones, about 80% seen once; the top ten hold about an eighth. Material: PBMCs. The receptors were gathered from a woman aged 60-75 years with lung cancer.

CDR3 protein: CSASAGGVVATEAFF. The CDR3 region has the DNA TGCAGTGCTAGTGCCGGTGGGGTTGTCGCCACTGAAGCTTTCTTT. This rearrangement joins TRBV20-1 to TRBJ1-1; no reliable D call. Germline V gives CDR1 DFQATT, CDR2 SNEGSKA (reference sequence). The V end lost 3 bases, the J end lost 4 bases, and 18 bases lay between the germline ends. There are 15 residues in the CDR3.

The rearrangement uses TRBV10-3 and TRBJ1-1, with a tentative D call TRBD1 (5 bases). V lost 0 bases to trimming and J lost 11 bases, with 13 bases between them. Germline V gene data show CDR1 as ENHRY and CDR2 as SYGVKD. CDR3 length: 13 amino acids. In nucleotides, the CDR3 is TGTGCCATCAGTGAGTCGGGACCGGGAGCGGCTTTCTTT. It yields the protein CAISESGPGAAFF.

This clone was observed a few times. CDR3 bases: TGTGCCAGCTCGGGAAGACAGGGTACTGGAAACACCATATATTTT. Residues: CASSGRQGTGNTIYF. The chain joins TRBV18 to TRBJ1-3, with 7 bases identical to TRBD1. CDR3 length: 15 residues. Germline CDR1 is KGHSH and CDR2 is LQKENI. The junction had 7 bases not matched to a gene; V was cut back by 6 bases and J by 2 bases. The entire variable domain, with the rest obtained from reference TRBV18 and TRBJ1-3, is as follows: NAGVMQNPRHLVRRRGQEARLRCSPMKGHSHVYWYRQLPEEGLKFMVYLQKENIIDESGMPKERFSAEFPKEGPSILRIQQVVRGDSAAYFCASSGRQGTGNTIYFGEGSWLTVV.

The J gene is TRBJ2-1, the V gene TRBV28; D might be TRBD1 or TRBD2, each matching 5 bases. Germline CDR1 and CDR2: MDHEN and SYDVKM. V was shortened by 3 bases and J by 1 base, with 16 bases between the two germline ends. The CDR3 has 17 amino acids. This CDR3 is CASSFPRDGSSYNEQFF. The CDR3, as DNA: TGTGCCAGCAGTTTCCCACGGGACGGATCATCCTACAATGAGCAGTTCTTC. Together with reference TRBV28 and TRBJ2-1, the CDR3 gives the full variable domain: DVKVTQSSRYLVKRTGEKVFLECVQDMDHENMFWYRQDPGLGLRLIYFSYDVKMKEKGDIPEGYSVSREKKERFSLILESASTNQTSMYLCASSFPRDGSSYNEQFFGPGTRLTVL.

The V and J genes are TRBV7-2 and TRBJ1-2; D remains ambiguous. This CDR3 is built from 13 residues. V was pared by 5 bases and J by 0 bases, with 7 bases between. Germline assignment: CDR1 SGHTA and CDR2 FQGNSA. The CDR3 bases are TGTGCCAGCAGCAAAAACTCTAACTATGGCTACACCTTC. Its translation is CASSKNSNYGYTF.